The 2 T cell receptor beta chains below all came from one sample that was sequenced in a study of T cell changes during pregnancy in multiple sclerosis. Produced via immunoSEQ multiplex PCR; TCRdb's table is partial and in-frame only. The sample lists 85,000 to 100,000 clones, around 93% occurring once. This material consisted of peripheral blood, taken before pregnancy. These receptors came from a female donor with multiple sclerosis, enrolled in a pregnancy study.

This clone appeared a single time. The V call is TRBV9, the J call TRBJ2-1; 7 nucleotides agree with TRBD1. Unmatched junction bases numbered 5, after V lost 1 base and J lost 4 bases. This CDR3 comprises 15 residues. The germline V gene has CDR1 SGDLS and CDR2 YYNGEE. The CDR3 DNA is TGTGCCAGCAGCGTAAGTCCGACAGGGTACAATGAGCAGTTCTTC. The encoded protein is CASSVSPTGYNEQFF. Variable domain in full (rest from reference TRBV9 and TRBJ2-1): DSGVTQTPKHLITATGQRVTLRCSPRSGDLSVYWYQQSLDQGLQFLIQYYNGEERAKGNILERFSAQQFPDLHSELNLSSLELGDSALYFCASSVSPTGYNEQFFGPGTRLTVL.

The chain is built from TRBV27 and TRBJ2-2; 7 bases align to TRBD1. V was clipped by 8 bases and J by 5 bases; unmatched bases: 11. This CDR3 comprises 15 residues. Germline V gene data show CDR1 as MNHEY and CDR2 as SMNVEV (reference sequence). The CDR3 sequence is CASQMGRGLTGELFF. CDR3 DNA: TGTGCCAGCCAGATGGGCAGGGGGTTAACCGGGGAGCTGTTTTTT.